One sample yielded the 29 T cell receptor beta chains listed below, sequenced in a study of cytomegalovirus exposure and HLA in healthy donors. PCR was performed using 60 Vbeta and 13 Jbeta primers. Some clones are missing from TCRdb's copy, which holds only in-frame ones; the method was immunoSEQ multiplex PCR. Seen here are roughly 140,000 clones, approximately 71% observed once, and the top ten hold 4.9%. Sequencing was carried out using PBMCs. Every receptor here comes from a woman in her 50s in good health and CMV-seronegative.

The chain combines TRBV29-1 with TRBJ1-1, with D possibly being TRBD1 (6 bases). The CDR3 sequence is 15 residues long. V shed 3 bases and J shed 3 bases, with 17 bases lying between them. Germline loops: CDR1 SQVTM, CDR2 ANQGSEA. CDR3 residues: CSVDWGPLRDTEAFF. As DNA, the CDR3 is TGCAGCGTTGACTGGGGGCCCCTCCGGGACACTGAAGCTTTCTTT. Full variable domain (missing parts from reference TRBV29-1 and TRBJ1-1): SAVISQKPSRDICQRGTSLTIQCQVDSQVTMMFWYRQQPGQSLTLIATANQGSEATYESGFVIDKFPISRPNLTFSTLTVSNMSPEDSSIYLCSVDWGPLRDTEAFFGQGTRLTVV.

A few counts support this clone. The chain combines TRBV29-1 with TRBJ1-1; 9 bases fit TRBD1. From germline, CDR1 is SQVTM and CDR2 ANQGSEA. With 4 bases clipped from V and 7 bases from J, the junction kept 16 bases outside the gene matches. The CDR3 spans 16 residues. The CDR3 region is CSVGEGTGLLKGEAFF. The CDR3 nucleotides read TGCAGCGTTGGAGAGGGGACAGGGCTGCTCAAGGGTGAAGCTTTCTTT.

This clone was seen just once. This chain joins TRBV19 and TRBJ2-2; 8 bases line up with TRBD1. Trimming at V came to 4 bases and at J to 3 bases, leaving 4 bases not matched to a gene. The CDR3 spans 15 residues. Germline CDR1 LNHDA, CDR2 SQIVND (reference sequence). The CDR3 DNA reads TGTGCCAGTAGTAAAGTGGGACAGGACACCGGGGAGCTGTTTTTT. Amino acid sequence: CASSKVGQDTGELFF.

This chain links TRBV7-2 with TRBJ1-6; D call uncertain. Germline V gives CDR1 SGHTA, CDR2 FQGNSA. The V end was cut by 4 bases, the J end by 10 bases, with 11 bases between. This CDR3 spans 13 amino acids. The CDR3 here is CASSSDSESPLHF. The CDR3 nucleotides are TGTGCCAGCAGCTCGGACTCAGAATCACCCCTCCACTTT.

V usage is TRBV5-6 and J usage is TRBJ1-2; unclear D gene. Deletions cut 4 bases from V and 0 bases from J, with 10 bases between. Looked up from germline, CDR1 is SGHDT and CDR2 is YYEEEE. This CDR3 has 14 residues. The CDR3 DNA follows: TGTGCCAGCAGCGCCGACATAGCTAACTATGGCTACACCTTC. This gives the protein CASSADIANYGYTF.

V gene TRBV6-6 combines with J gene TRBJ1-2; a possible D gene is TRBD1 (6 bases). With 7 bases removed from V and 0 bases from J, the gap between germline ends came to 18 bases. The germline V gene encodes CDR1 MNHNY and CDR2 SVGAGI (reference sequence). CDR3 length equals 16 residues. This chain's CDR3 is CASTNRAETANYGYTF. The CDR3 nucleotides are TGTGCCAGCACCAACAGGGCGGAAACAGCTAACTATGGCTACACCTTC.

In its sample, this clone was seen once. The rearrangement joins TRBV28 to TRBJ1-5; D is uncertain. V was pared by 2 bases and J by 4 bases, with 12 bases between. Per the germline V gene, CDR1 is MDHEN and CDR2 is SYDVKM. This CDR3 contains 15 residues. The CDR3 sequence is CASSLGTPFNQPQHF. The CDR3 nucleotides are TGTGCCAGCAGTTTAGGCACACCTTTTAATCAGCCCCAGCATTTT.

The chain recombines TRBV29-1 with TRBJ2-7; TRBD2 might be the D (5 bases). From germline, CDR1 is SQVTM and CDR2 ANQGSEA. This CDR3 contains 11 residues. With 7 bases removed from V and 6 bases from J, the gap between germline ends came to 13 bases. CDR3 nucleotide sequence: TGCAGCGCCCTGGTAGAGGGCGAGCAGTACTTC. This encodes CSALVEGEQYF.

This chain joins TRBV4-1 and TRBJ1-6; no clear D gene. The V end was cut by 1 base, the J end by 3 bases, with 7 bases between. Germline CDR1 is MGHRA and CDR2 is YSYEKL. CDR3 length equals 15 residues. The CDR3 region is CASSQVPGYNSPLHF. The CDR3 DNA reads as TGCGCCAGCAGCCAAGTACCAGGCTATAATTCACCCCTCCACTTT.

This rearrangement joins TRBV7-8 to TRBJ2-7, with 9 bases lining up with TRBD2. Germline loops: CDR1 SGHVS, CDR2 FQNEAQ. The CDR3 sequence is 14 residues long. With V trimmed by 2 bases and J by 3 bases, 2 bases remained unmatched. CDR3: CASSLRLADYEQYF. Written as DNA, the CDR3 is TGTGCCAGCAGCTTACGACTAGCGGACTACGAGCAGTACTTC.

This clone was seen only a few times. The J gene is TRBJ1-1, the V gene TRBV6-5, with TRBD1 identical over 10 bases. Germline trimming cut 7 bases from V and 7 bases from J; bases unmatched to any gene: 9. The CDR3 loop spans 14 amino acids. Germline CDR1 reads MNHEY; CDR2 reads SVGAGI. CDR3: CASTSGTGVVEAFF. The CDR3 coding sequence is TGTGCCAGCACCTCCGGGACAGGGGTCGTTGAAGCTTTCTTT.

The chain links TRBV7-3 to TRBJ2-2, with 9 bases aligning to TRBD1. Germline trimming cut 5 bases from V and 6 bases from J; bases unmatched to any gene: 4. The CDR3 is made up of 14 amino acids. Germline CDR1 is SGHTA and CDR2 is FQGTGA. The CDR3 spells CASSPDRGAGELFF. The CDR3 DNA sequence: TGTGCCAGCAGCCCAGACAGGGGGGCCGGGGAGCTGTTTTTT.

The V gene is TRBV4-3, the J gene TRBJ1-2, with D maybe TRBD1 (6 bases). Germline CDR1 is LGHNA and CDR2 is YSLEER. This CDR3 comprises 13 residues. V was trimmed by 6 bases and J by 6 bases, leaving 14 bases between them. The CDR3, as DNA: TGCGCCAGCAGTACACAGGGTGTGCATGGCTACACCTTC. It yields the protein CASSTQGVHGYTF.

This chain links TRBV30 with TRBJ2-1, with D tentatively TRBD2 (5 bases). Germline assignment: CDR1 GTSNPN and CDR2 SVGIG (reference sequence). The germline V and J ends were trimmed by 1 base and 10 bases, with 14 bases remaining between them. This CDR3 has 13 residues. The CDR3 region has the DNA TGTGCCTGGAGTGCGGGGTCCCAATGGGAGCAGTTCTTC. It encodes CAWSAGSQWEQFF.

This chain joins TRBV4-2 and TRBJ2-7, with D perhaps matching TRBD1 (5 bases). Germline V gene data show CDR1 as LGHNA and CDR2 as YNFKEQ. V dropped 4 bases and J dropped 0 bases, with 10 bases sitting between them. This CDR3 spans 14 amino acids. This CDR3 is CASSRDSVSYEQYF. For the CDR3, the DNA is TGTGCCAGCAGCCGAGACAGTGTCTCCTACGAGCAGTACTTC.

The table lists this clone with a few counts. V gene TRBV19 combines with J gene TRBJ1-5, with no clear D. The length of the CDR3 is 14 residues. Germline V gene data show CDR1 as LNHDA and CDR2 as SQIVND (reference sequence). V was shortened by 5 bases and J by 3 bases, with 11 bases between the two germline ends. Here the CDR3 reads CASSENRYNQPQHF. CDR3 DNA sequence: TGTGCCAGTAGTGAAAACAGATACAATCAGCCCCAGCATTTT.

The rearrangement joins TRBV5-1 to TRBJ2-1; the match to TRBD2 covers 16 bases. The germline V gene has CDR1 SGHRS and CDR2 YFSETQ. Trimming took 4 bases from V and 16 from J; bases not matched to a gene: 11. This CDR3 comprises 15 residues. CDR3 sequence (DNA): TGCGCCAGCAGCAGCACCGGGACTAGCGGGGGGGCCAGTTTCTTC. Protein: CASSSTGTSGGASFF.

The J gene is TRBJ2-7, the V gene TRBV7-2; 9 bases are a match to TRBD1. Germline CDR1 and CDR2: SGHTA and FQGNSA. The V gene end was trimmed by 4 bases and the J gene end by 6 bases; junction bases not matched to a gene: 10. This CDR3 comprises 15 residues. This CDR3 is CASSSAGTGLGEQYF. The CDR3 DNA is TGTGCCAGCAGCTCGGCCGGGACAGGGTTGGGCGAGCAGTACTTC.

CDR3 in DNA: TGCGCCAGCAGTTACCAGACAGGGGACTTCTATGGCTACACCTTC. It translates to CASSYQTGDFYGYTF. The chain joins TRBV4-1 to TRBJ1-2; 8 bases are a match to TRBD1. The V and J ends lost 6 bases and 4 bases, in that order; junction bases with no gene match: 10. In germline, CDR1 is MGHRA, CDR2 YSYEKL. The CDR3 has 15 amino acids.

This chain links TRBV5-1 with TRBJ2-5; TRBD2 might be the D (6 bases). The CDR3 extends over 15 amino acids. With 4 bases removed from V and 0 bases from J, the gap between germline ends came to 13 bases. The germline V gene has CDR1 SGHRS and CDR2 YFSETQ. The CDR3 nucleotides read TGCGCCAGCAGCCCCCGAGGAGGGGACCAAGAGACCCAGTACTTC. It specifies CASSPRGGDQETQYF.

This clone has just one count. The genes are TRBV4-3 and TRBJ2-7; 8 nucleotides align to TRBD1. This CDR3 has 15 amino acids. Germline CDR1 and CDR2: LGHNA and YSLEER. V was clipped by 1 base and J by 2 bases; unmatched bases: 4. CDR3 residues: CASSQATGVTYEQYF. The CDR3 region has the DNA TGCGCCAGCAGCCAAGCGACAGGGGTCACCTACGAGCAGTACTTC.

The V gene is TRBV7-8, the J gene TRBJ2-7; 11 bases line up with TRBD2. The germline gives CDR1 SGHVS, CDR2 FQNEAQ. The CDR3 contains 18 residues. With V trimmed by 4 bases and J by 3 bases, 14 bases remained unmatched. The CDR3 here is CASSSGFGVAGGFYEQYF. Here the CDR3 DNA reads TGTGCCAGCAGCTCAGGATTTGGGGTAGCGGGGGGGTTCTACGAGCAGTACTTC.

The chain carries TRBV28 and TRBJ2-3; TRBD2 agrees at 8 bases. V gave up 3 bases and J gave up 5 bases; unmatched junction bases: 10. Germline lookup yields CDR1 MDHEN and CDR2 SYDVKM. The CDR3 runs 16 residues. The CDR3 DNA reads TGTGCCAGCAGTTTCAAAACCGGGACTAGACAAGATACGCAGTATTTT. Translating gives CASSFKTGTRQDTQYF.

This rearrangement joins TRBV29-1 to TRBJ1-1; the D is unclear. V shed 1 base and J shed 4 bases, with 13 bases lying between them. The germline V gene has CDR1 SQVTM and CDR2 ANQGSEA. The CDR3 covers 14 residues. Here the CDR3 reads CSVEVSRGSTEAFF. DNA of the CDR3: TGCAGCGTTGAAGTCTCCCGGGGTTCCACTGAAGCTTTCTTT.

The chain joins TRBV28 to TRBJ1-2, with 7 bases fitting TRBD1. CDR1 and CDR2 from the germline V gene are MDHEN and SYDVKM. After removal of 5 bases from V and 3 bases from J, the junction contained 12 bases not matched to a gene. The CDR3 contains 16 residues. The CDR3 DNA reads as TGTGCCAGCAGTCCCACCGTTAGGGGGCTTCACTATGGCTACACCTTC. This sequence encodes CASSPTVRGLHYGYTF.

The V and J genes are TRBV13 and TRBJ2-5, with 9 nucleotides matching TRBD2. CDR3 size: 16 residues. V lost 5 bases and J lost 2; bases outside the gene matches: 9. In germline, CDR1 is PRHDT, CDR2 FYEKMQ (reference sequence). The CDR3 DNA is TGTGCCAGCAGCCCGCTTCGCGGGGGGGTGCAAGAGACCCAGTACTTC. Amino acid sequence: CASSPLRGGVQETQYF.

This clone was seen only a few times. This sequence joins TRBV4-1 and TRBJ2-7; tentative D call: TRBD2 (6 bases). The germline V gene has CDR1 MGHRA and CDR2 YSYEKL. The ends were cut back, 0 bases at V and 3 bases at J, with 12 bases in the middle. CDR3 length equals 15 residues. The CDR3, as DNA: TGCGCCAGCAGCCAAGATCCGGGAGAAATCTACGAGCAGTACTTC. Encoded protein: CASSQDPGEIYEQYF.

The CDR3 DNA reads TGCGCCAGCAGCCAAGATGGAACGGAGTACAATGAGCAGTTCTTC. Protein sequence: CASSQDGTEYNEQFF. The gene calls are TRBV4-3 and TRBJ2-1, with D hard to call. V gave up 0 bases and J gave up 4 bases, with 10 bases separating them. The CDR3 covers 15 residues. CDR1 is LGHNA, CDR2 YSLEER, per germline.

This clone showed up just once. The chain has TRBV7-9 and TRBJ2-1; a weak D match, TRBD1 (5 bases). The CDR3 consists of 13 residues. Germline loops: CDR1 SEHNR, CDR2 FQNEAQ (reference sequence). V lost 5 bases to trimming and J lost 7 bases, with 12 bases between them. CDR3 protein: CASSAIRVNEQFF. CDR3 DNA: TGTGCCAGCAGCGCGATCAGGGTAAATGAGCAGTTCTTC.